What follows are 17 T cell receptor beta chains derived from one specimen sequenced in a study of blood T cell repertoires in COVID-19 (dated by TCRdb to the early 2020s). The method behind the library was the immunoSEQ multiplex PCR assay. The source is immuneACCESS, and TCRdb retained only in-frame sequences with V and J called. Part of the clones is not carried over; for the studies checked, unresolved V genes explain less than half of this, and the remainder is unexplained. The sample table shows 95,000 to 150,000 clones, and 60% to 80% are seen once. 7.9% of the sample is held by the ten biggest clonotypes. Sample: peripheral blood. The source is a human donor in a cohort sampled during active COVID-19.

The chain uses TRBV19 and TRBJ2-7, with TRBD2 matching 11 bases. CDR3 length equals 14 residues. V was pared by 4 bases and J by 2 bases, with 1 base of the junction left unmatched. Germline assignment: CDR1 LNHDA and CDR2 SQIVND (reference sequence). Here the CDR3 DNA reads TGTGCCAGTAGTACTAGCGGGAGGACCTACGAGCAGTACTTC. Its protein is CASSTSGRTYEQYF.

The V gene is TRBV11-3, the J gene TRBJ2-5; TRBD1 agrees at 7 bases. This CDR3 has 17 residues. V shed 0 bases, J shed 0 bases, and the junction held 7 bases outside the gene matches. Looked up from germline, CDR1 is SGHNT and CDR2 is YENEEA. The CDR3 here is CASSLDVGQHYQETQYF. Here the CDR3 DNA reads TGTGCCAGCAGCTTAGATGTGGGACAGCATTACCAAGAGACCCAGTACTTC.

V and J are TRBV28 and TRBJ1-2, with D possibly matching TRBD1 (5 bases). The germline V gene encodes CDR1 MDHEN and CDR2 SYDVKM. V lost 5 bases and J lost 2, with 21 bases in between. This CDR3 has 17 residues. CDR3 sequence: CASSPKSFRGLNYGYTF. The CDR3 DNA follows: TGTGCCAGCAGTCCTAAGTCTTTTAGGGGTCTAAACTATGGCTACACCTTC.

The chain joins TRBV3-1 (or the pseudogene TRBV3-2) to TRBJ1-3; D uncertain. V lost 1 base and J lost 0, with 10 bases in between. The CDR3 is 16 amino acids. Germline V gene sequence: CDR1 LGHDT, CDR2 YNNKEL (reference sequence). The CDR3 DNA reads as TGTGCCAGCAGCCAAGGACCGCGGATCTCTGGAAACACCATATATTTT. It translates to CASSQGPRISGNTIYF.

V is TRBV24-1 and J is TRBJ2-7; possibly TRBD2 for D (5 bases). The CDR3 spans 15 residues. Trimming shortened V by 2 bases and J by 1 base, and 11 bases separated the two germline ends. CDR1 and CDR2 (germline): KGHDR, SFDVKD. DNA for the CDR3: TGTGCCACCAGTGATTCCGGAGGACTTTCCTACGAGCAGTACTTC. Translation gives CATSDSGGLSYEQYF.

This clone was counted a single time. This sequence joins TRBV3-1 (or the pseudogene TRBV3-2) and TRBJ1-2; D unresolved. The V gene's germline CDR1 is LGHDT and CDR2 YNNKEL (reference sequence). V dropped 1 base and J dropped 3 bases, with 6 bases sitting between them. The CDR3 is made up of 13 amino acids. The CDR3 nucleotides read TGTGCCAGCAGCCAAGGCGGGTACTATGGCTACACCTTC. Encoded protein: CASSQGGYYGYTF.

This clone has more than one count but fewer than ten. This chain joins TRBV24-1 and TRBJ2-7; a possible D gene is TRBD1 (6 bases). The CDR3 is made up of 13 amino acids. The germline V gene encodes CDR1 KGHDR and CDR2 SFDVKD. V was trimmed by 4 bases and J by 1 base, leaving 7 bases between them. The CDR3 DNA is TGTGCCACCAGTGAAGGGACATCCTACGAGCAGTACTTC. Translating it yields CATSEGTSYEQYF.

Here the CDR3 reads CASSSAYSGDSGANVLTF. The CDR3 DNA reads TGTGCCAGCAGCTCCGCTTATTCAGGGGACTCTGGGGCCAACGTCCTGACTTTC. The chain couples TRBV7-8 to TRBJ2-6, with D tentatively TRBD1 (6 bases). The germline V and J ends were trimmed by 4 bases and 0 bases, with 16 bases remaining between them. CDR3 length: 18 residues. Germline V gene sequence: CDR1 SGHVS, CDR2 FQNEAQ.

This clone was picked up one time. V is TRBV27 and J is TRBJ2-7; 8 nucleotides line up with TRBD2. The CDR3 is 14 amino acids. Germline CDR1 and CDR2: MNHEY and SMNVEV (reference sequence). The V gene end was trimmed by 6 bases and the J gene end by 0 bases; junction bases not matched to a gene: 4. CDR3 amino acids: CASRERESSYEQYF. The CDR3, as DNA: TGTGCCAGCAGAGAGCGGGAGAGCTCCTACGAGCAGTACTTC.

The chain carries TRBV4-2 and TRBJ2-7, with 8 bases aligning to TRBD2. CDR3 length equals 15 residues. Trimming removed 3 bases from V and 4 bases from J; junction bases left unmatched: 8. Looked up from germline, CDR1 is LGHNA and CDR2 is YNFKEQ. CDR3 in amino acids: CASSHERAGVYEQYF. For the CDR3, the DNA is TGTGCCAGCAGCCATGAAAGAGCGGGAGTGTACGAGCAGTACTTC.

Only a few counts were recorded for this clone. The chain uses TRBV10-3 and TRBJ1-6, with D unresolved. The germline gives CDR1 ENHRY, CDR2 SYGVKD. This CDR3 contains 13 residues. V gave up 2 bases and J gave up 7 bases, with 6 bases separating them. The DNA of the CDR3 is TGTGCCATCAGTGAGAGCCTAAATTCACCCCTCCACTTT. Translation: CAISESLNSPLHF.

The chain has TRBV11-3 and TRBJ2-7; 9 positions agree with TRBD1. The length of the CDR3 is 14 residues. J lost 3 bases, V lost 4 bases, and 4 bases had no gene match. CDR1 and CDR2 from the germline V gene are SGHNT and YENEEA. CDR3 coding DNA: TGTGCCAGCAGCTATTGGGACAGGGACTACGAGCAGTACTTC. Protein: CASSYWDRDYEQYF.

This chain joins TRBV30 and TRBJ1-1, with TRBD1 matching 11 bases. Germline trimming cut 3 bases from V and 4 bases from J; bases unmatched to any gene: 4. There are 14 residues in the CDR3. Germline loops: CDR1 GTSNPN, CDR2 SVGIG (reference sequence). CDR3 DNA: TGTGCCTGGAGAAGGGACAGGGGGAGCACTGAAGCTTTCTTT. Its protein is CAWRRDRGSTEAFF. Supplemented by reference TRBV30 and TRBJ1-1, the full variable domain reads SQTIHQWPATLVQPVGSPLSLECTVEGTSNPNLYWYRQAAGRGLQLLFYSVGIGQISSEVPQNLSASRPQDRQFILSSKKLLLSDSGFYLCAWRRDRGSTEAFFGQGTRLTVV.

The chain is built from TRBV2 and TRBJ2-5; possible D gene TRBD2, 6 bases. The V end lost 10 bases, the J end lost 2 bases, and 17 bases lay between the germline ends. Per the germline V gene, CDR1 is SNHLY and CDR2 is FYNNEI. This CDR3 contains 14 residues. CDR3 sequence: CANPEGDSQETQYF. The DNA of the CDR3 is TGTGCCAACCCAGAAGGGGACTCTCAAGAGACCCAGTACTTC.

This sequence joins TRBV6-5 and TRBJ1-6; D uncertain. The V gene lost 1 base and the J gene lost 10 bases, with 14 bases spanning the gap. The germline V gene encodes CDR1 MNHEY and CDR2 SVGAGI. The CDR3 has 15 amino acids. The CDR3 is CASSYFGGHESPLHF. CDR3 nucleotide sequence: TGTGCCAGCAGTTACTTCGGAGGGCATGAATCACCCCTCCACTTT.

The rearrangement links TRBV19 to TRBJ2-7, with 8 bases fitting TRBD2. CDR3 length: 16 residues. J gave up 2 bases and V 0 bases, and 6 bases lay outside the gene matches. Per the germline V gene, CDR1 is LNHDA and CDR2 is SQIVND (reference sequence). The CDR3 region is CASSIDLSGGAYEQYF. The CDR3 bases are TGTGCCAGTAGTATAGATCTAAGCGGGGGTGCCTACGAGCAGTACTTC.

The rearrangement uses TRBV27 and TRBJ1-4, with D perhaps TRBD1 (6 bases). Germline V gene lookup returns CDR1 MNHEY and CDR2 SMNVEV (reference sequence). V lost 6 bases and J lost 3, with 17 bases in between. This CDR3 has 16 amino acids. CDR3 coding DNA: TGTGCCAGCAGAAATACAGGGTTGAGCGCTAATGAAAAACTGTTTTTT. Encoded protein: CASRNTGLSANEKLFF.